One sample yielded the 21 T cell receptor beta chains listed below, sequenced in a study of blood T cells in healthy people across ages (dated by TCRdb to between 2015 and 2017). Libraries came from 5' RACE. TCRdb records Illumina HiSeq 2500 as the sequencer. A second roughly 6 to 11 cycle PCR used a sample-barcoded 5' primer and a J-beta primer mix. TCRdb ran its own pipeline on the public reads, namely fastp trimming at Q25 and MiXCR clone calling, and kept in-frame beta chains. For every CDR3 protein sequence, its rows merge into one entry that carries the most common genes and DNA. Counted in this sample were more than 450,000 distinct CDR3 sequences; 25% to 35% of them appeared once. Under 4.5% of the sample goes to the ten largest clones. This sample also appeared in a second study, on T cells of mothers and their children.

Sequencing used blood. Receptors originate from a boy between 2 and 10 years old in good health.

The J gene is TRBJ2-7, the V gene TRBV10-3; 8 nucleotides match TRBD2. Germline V gives CDR1 ENHRY, CDR2 SYGVKD. The CDR3 is 14 amino acids. The V gene end was trimmed by 6 bases and the J gene end by 3 bases; junction bases not matched to a gene: 7. This chain's CDR3 is CAISDGTSVYEQYF. For the CDR3, the DNA is TGTGCCATCAGCGATGGGACTAGTGTCTACGAGCAGTACTTC.

This clonotype has ten or more counts. This chain uses TRBV5-1 with TRBJ2-2; 8 positions agree with TRBD1. This CDR3 is 13 amino acids long. With 7 bases clipped from V and 2 bases from J, the junction kept 1 base outside the gene matches. Germline loops: CDR1 SGHRS, CDR2 YFSETQ. The CDR3 bases are TGCGCCAGCGGACAGGGCAACACCGGGGAGCTGTTTTTT. Protein product: CASGQGNTGELFF.

The table lists this clonotype with a few counts. The V and J genes are TRBV7-8 and TRBJ1-2; D uncertain. Trimming removed 5 bases at V and 4 bases at J, with 11 bases between. CDR3 size: 13 residues. Germline lookup yields CDR1 SGHVS and CDR2 FQNEAQ. The CDR3 sequence: CASSPDQAYGYTF. The DNA of the CDR3 is TGTGCCAGCAGCCCAGACCAGGCCTATGGCTACACCTTC. Full variable domain (remainder filled in from reference TRBV7-8 and TRBJ1-2): GAGVSQSPRYKVAKRGQDVALRCDPISGHVSLFWYQQALGQGPEFLTYFQNEAQLDKSGLPSDRFFAERPEGSVSTLKIQRTQQEDSAVYLCASSPDQAYGYTFGSGTRLTVV.

This clonotype turned up a few times. The CDR3 DNA follows: TGTGCCAGCAGCTTAGCCATTAGCGGCTACGAGCAGTACTTC. It translates to CASSLAISGYEQYF. V usage is TRBV7-2 and J usage is TRBJ2-7; the D gene is possibly TRBD2 (6 bases). V lost 0 bases to trimming and J lost 3 bases, with 9 bases between them. Germline V lookup: CDR1 SGHTA, CDR2 FQGNSA. The CDR3 is made up of 14 amino acids.

This clonotype was seen many times. The gene calls are TRBV6-2 or TRBV6-3 and TRBJ2-5, with 8 nucleotides matching TRBD1. CDR1 is MNHEY, CDR2 SVGEGT, per germline. This CDR3 spans 15 amino acids. V gave up 5 bases and J gave up 0 bases; unmatched junction bases: 5. CDR3 DNA sequence: TGTGCCAGCAGTCCCGGGACAGGAGACCAAGAGACCCAGTACTTC. It translates to CASSPGTGDQETQYF.

This clonotype has only a few counts. The rearrangement links TRBV6-5 to TRBJ2-5, with D tentatively TRBD2 (5 bases). The CDR3 has 16 residues. The germline V and J ends were trimmed by 6 bases and 4 bases, with 21 bases remaining between them. CDR1 MNHEY and CDR2 SVGAGI come from the germline V gene. The CDR3 DNA sequence: TGTGCCAGCAGCCCCTTTCGACCGAACCGGGGAGAGACCCAGTACTTC. Translating it yields CASSPFRPNRGETQYF.

The CDR3 region has the DNA TGCGCCAGCAGCTCAGGAGCGGGGGGAAAAGAGACCCAGTACTTC. It specifies CASSSGAGGKETQYF. The chain combines TRBV5-1 with TRBJ2-5; 9 bases line up with TRBD2. Germline V lookup: CDR1 SGHRS, CDR2 YFSETQ. V was pared by 3 bases and J by 3 bases, with 6 bases of the junction left unmatched. The CDR3 covers 15 residues. Complete variable domain (other parts from reference TRBV5-1 and TRBJ2-5): KAGVTQTPRYLIKTRGQQVTLSCSPISGHRSVSWYQQTPGQGLQFLFEYFSETQRNKGNFPGRFSGRQFSNSRSEMNVSTLELGDSALYLCASSSGAGGKETQYFGPGTRLLVL.

This clonotype was seen just once. The rearrangement uses TRBV24-1 and TRBJ2-1; D is ambiguous. Germline V CDR1 and CDR2: KGHDR, SFDVKD. V dropped 0 bases and J dropped 8 bases, with 7 bases sitting between them. The CDR3 sequence is 13 residues long. In nucleotides, the CDR3 is TGTGCCACCAGTGATTTGCGACGCGATGAGCAGTTCTTC. Encoded protein: CATSDLRRDEQFF.

The chain combines TRBV5-6 with TRBJ2-4; TRBD2 might be the D (6 bases). This CDR3 is built from 11 residues. Germline lookup yields CDR1 SGHDT and CDR2 YYEEEE. Trimming shortened V by 6 bases and J by 12 bases, and 13 bases separated the two germline ends. CDR3 region: CASKKEGGQYF. For the CDR3, the DNA is TGTGCCAGCAAGAAGGAGGGTGGTCAGTACTTC. Combining the CDR3 with reference TRBV5-6 and TRBJ2-4 gives the whole variable domain DAGVTQSPTHLIKTRGQQVTLRCSPKSGHDTVSWYQQALGQGPQFIFQYYEEEERQRGNFPDRFSGHQFPNYSSELNVNALLLGDSALYLCASKKEGGQYFGAGTRLSVL.

The V and J genes are TRBV12-3 or TRBV12-4 and TRBJ2-1; TRBD2 matches 13 bases. CDR3 length equals 16 residues. V dropped 6 bases and J dropped 7; count of bases not matched to a gene: 9. DNA of the CDR3: TGTGCCAGCAGCGCCCCCGGGACTAGCGGGGTTAATGAGCAGTTCTTC. Encoded protein: CASSAPGTSGVNEQFF.

V is TRBV5-1 and J is TRBJ2-5, with 9 bases identical to TRBD2. The V segment lost 4 bases and the J segment 1 base; nucleotides outside the gene matches: 8. In germline, CDR1 is SGHRS, CDR2 YFSETQ. This CDR3 is 16 amino acids long. CDR3 loop: CASSMGGGGVQETQYF. CDR3 DNA: TGCGCCAGCAGCATGGGAGGCGGGGGGGTCCAAGAGACCCAGTACTTC. The entire variable domain, with the rest obtained from reference TRBV5-1 and TRBJ2-5, is as follows: KAGVTQTPRYLIKTRGQQVTLSCSPISGHRSVSWYQQTPGQGLQFLFEYFSETQRNKGNFPGRFSGRQFSNSRSEMNVSTLELGDSALYLCASSMGGGGVQETQYFGPGTRLLVL.

This clonotype was detected a few times. The chain links TRBV20-1 to TRBJ2-2; unclear D gene. CDR1 is DFQATT and CDR2 is SNEGSKA in the germline V gene (reference sequence). V lost 6 bases, J lost 5 bases, and 10 bases lay in between. The CDR3 is 12 amino acids. The CDR3 region has the DNA TGCAGTGCCCCGAGGCCGACCGGGGAGCTGTTTTTT. Translating it yields CSAPRPTGELFF.

To note about this clonotype: One end of the junction varies from germline; a read error may be responsible. The V and J genes are TRBV12-3 or TRBV12-4 and TRBJ2-3, with 9 bases matching TRBD2. There are 15 residues in the CDR3. The CDR3 protein is CASSSSGASTDAQYF. The CDR3 coding sequence is TGTGCCAGCAGTTCTAGCGGGGCTAGCACAGATGCGCAGTATTTT.

The rearrangement joins TRBV20-1 to TRBJ2-3; no firm D call. The CDR3 sequence is 16 residues long. Germline V gene data show CDR1 as DFQATT and CDR2 as SNEGSKA (reference sequence). V was shortened by 0 bases and J by 8 bases, with 21 bases between the two germline ends. The CDR3 DNA reads as TGCAGTGCTAGAGATCTTCCCTACCCCGGAGCCGGTACGCAGTATTTT. This encodes CSARDLPYPGAGTQYF.

The chain links TRBV5-1 to TRBJ1-6, with 7 bases lining up with TRBD1. V shed 0 bases, J shed 7 bases, and the junction held 10 bases outside the gene matches. The length of the CDR3 is 17 residues. Germline CDR1 is SGHRS and CDR2 is YFSETQ. The CDR3 loop reads CASSLEGAPRPNSPLHF. CDR3 DNA sequence: TGCGCCAGCAGCTTGGAGGGGGCGCCGCGCCCGAATTCACCCCTCCACTTT.

The chain uses TRBV4-1 and TRBJ2-6, with D uncertain. The CDR3 contains 16 residues. The V and J ends lost 3 bases and 0 bases respectively, with 9 bases between them. The V gene's germline CDR1 is MGHRA and CDR2 YSYEKL. The CDR3 region is CASSHSVTSGANVLTF. DNA of the CDR3: TGCGCCAGCAGCCACTCGGTGACCTCTGGGGCCAACGTCCTGACTTTC.

The chain combines TRBV12-3 or TRBV12-4 with TRBJ1-1; TRBD1 is a possible D gene (5 bases). The CDR3 consists of 14 residues. Deletions cut 5 bases from V and 0 bases from J, with 10 bases between. Written as DNA, the CDR3 is TGTGCCAGCAGTAGGGGAGCGTTGAACACTGAAGCTTTCTTT. It codes for CASSRGALNTEAFF.

The genes are TRBV7-9 and TRBJ2-3; D may be TRBD2 (7 bases). This CDR3 contains 13 residues. The V end was cut by 11 bases, the J end by 2 bases, with 14 bases between. In germline, CDR1 is SEHNR, CDR2 FQNEAQ (reference sequence). Here the CDR3 reads CAHPGGITDTQYF. DNA of the CDR3: TGTGCCCACCCGGGGGGCATCACAGATACGCAGTATTTT.

This clonotype was counted a few times. The chain joins TRBV7-8 to TRBJ2-1; possibly TRBD2 for D (7 bases). The better agreement between TRBJ2-5 and the DNA end casts doubt on the J call. CDR1 SGHVS and CDR2 FQNEAQ come from the germline V gene. The CDR3 runs to 17 residues. The CDR3 is CASSFAGRGAGQETQYF. The CDR3 region has the DNA TGTGCCAGCAGCTTCGCGGGGAGGGGGGCCGGGCAAGAGACCCAGTACTTC.

In this sample, this clonotype turned up a few times. The genes are TRBV14 and TRBJ2-1; 8 nucleotides line up with TRBD2. V was clipped by 5 bases and J by 3 bases; unmatched bases: 9. Germline V gives CDR1 SGHDN, CDR2 FVKESK. The CDR3 consists of 16 residues. The CDR3 loop reads CASSMLVAGYYNEQFF. Here the CDR3 DNA reads TGTGCCAGCAGCATGTTGGTAGCGGGGTACTACAATGAGCAGTTCTTC.

The chain carries TRBV19 and TRBJ1-2; unclear D gene. The ends were cut back, 2 bases at V and 8 bases at J, with 15 bases in the middle. The CDR3 has 14 residues. Germline V gene sequence: CDR1 LNHDA, CDR2 SQIVND (reference sequence). CDR3: CASSISRGVRGYTF. The CDR3 DNA reads as TGTGCCAGTAGTATAAGTCGGGGAGTTCGGGGCTACACCTTC.